A single sample gave rise to the 31 T cell receptor beta chains below, sequenced in a study of immune cell composition in non-small cell lung cancer. Libraries were prepared by immunoSEQ multiplex PCR; TCRdb keeps only in-frame clonotypes and omits some of them. The repertoire holds 5,000 or so clones, with 65% to 80% as singletons. Sequencing input: lung tumor tissue. The receptors were sampled from a human donor with non-small cell lung cancer.

The chain is built from TRBV29-1 and TRBJ2-1; 7 bases align to TRBD1. The CDR3 contains 13 residues. Germline V gene lookup returns CDR1 SQVTM and CDR2 ANQGSEA. V shed 2 bases and J 6 bases; nucleotides not matched to a gene: 4. CDR3 residues: CSVERGRINEQFF. CDR3 in DNA: TGCAGCGTTGAAAGGGGGCGCATCAATGAGCAGTTCTTC.

The V and J genes are TRBV7-9 and TRBJ2-7; D unclear. This CDR3 has 15 amino acids. The V gene's germline CDR1 is SEHNR and CDR2 FQNEAQ (reference sequence). Trimming removed 4 bases from V and 2 bases from J, with 15 bases in between. CDR3 DNA sequence: TGTGCCAGCAGCTCCCTAGGAGCCGAACCCTACGAGCAGTACTTC. As protein: CASSSLGAEPYEQYF.

The V gene is TRBV5-1, the J gene TRBJ2-7; 7 bases map to TRBD1. This CDR3 contains 16 residues. With V trimmed by 1 base and J by 4 bases, 11 bases remained unmatched. The germline gives CDR1 SGHRS, CDR2 YFSETQ. The CDR3 protein is CASSLNPSGGTYEQYF. CDR3 nucleotide sequence: TGCGCCAGCAGCTTGAACCCCTCAGGGGGTACGTACGAGCAGTACTTC.

The chain has TRBV5-1 and TRBJ1-2; D gene uncertain. There are 14 residues in the CDR3. The germline CDR1 and CDR2 sequences are SGHRS and YFSETQ. Trimming cost V 0 bases and J 8 bases, with 14 bases left between them. CDR3 region: CASSLGAGGPGYTF. The DNA for the CDR3 is TGCGCCAGCAGCTTGGGGGCAGGTGGTCCGGGCTACACCTTC.

V gene TRBV5-1 combines with J gene TRBJ1-2; a possible D gene is TRBD1 (6 bases). V lost 2 bases, J lost 4 bases, and 12 bases lay in between. Germline-derived CDR1 and CDR2 are SGHRS and YFSETQ. This CDR3 region has 14 residues. This CDR3 reads CASSFGQSVYGYTF. CDR3 DNA: TGCGCCAGCAGCTTCGGACAGTCAGTCTATGGCTACACCTTC.

In this sample, this clone turned up once. This chain links TRBV10-3 with TRBJ2-7, with TRBD2 as a possible D gene (6 bases). Germline assignment: CDR1 ENHRY and CDR2 SYGVKD. CDR3 size: 13 residues. The V end lost 4 bases, the J end lost 4 bases, and 11 bases lay between the germline ends. CDR3 bases: TGTGCCATCAGTGTGGAGGGGTGGTACGAGCAGTACTTC. Translation gives CAISVEGWYEQYF.

The chain couples TRBV11-2 to TRBJ1-2, with 7 bases lining up with TRBD1. The germline CDR1 and CDR2 sequences are SGHAT and FQNNGV. The V segment lost 1 base and the J segment 8 bases; nucleotides outside the gene matches: 19. CDR3 length equals 18 residues. The CDR3 coding sequence is TGTGCCAGCAGCTTAGGATCGACAGGGCTGCCCCAACGGGAAGGCTACACCTTC. This gives the protein CASSLGSTGLPQREGYTF.

This clone was seen only a few times. This CDR3 is also generated by other DNA sequences in the sample. V and J are TRBV27 and TRBJ1-5, with 7 bases lining up with TRBD1. With V trimmed by 3 bases and J by 5 bases, 1 base remained unmatched. The CDR3 contains 13 residues. Germline-derived CDR1 and CDR2 are MNHEY and SMNVEV (reference sequence). The CDR3 reads CASSLTGYQPQHF. The CDR3 DNA reads as TGTGCCAGCAGTTTGACAGGGTATCAGCCCCAGCATTTT.

The J gene is TRBJ2-7, the V gene TRBV5-5; TRBD1 matches at 8 bases. Unmatched junction bases numbered 12, after V lost 4 bases and J lost 3 bases. The CDR3 is 16 residues long. From germline, CDR1 is SGHKS and CDR2 YYEKEE (reference sequence). The chain's CDR3 is CASSPAEDRGVYEQYF. DNA of the CDR3: TGTGCCAGCAGCCCCGCAGAAGACAGGGGTGTCTACGAGCAGTACTTC.

This chain uses TRBV4-3 with TRBJ1-2; no reliable D call. V was clipped by 1 base and J by 8 bases, with 8 bases between them. The CDR3 has 12 residues. Germline V lookup: CDR1 LGHNA, CDR2 YSLEER. Here the CDR3 DNA reads TGCGCCAGCAGCCAAGGTTGGGCAGGCTACACCTTC. It encodes CASSQGWAGYTF.

The chain links TRBV2 to TRBJ2-7, with 8 bases matching TRBD1. The germline V gene encodes CDR1 SNHLY and CDR2 FYNNEI. J lost 0 bases, V lost 6 bases, and 10 bases had no gene match. The CDR3 has 16 amino acids. The CDR3 DNA reads TGTGCCAGCAGCGGCTCGGGACAGGTTAGCTCCTACGAGCAGTACTTC. Amino acid sequence: CASSGSGQVSSYEQYF. The full variable domain, rest sourced from reference TRBV2 and TRBJ2-7, is EPEVTQTPSHQVTQMGQEVILRCVPISNHLYFYWYRQILGQKVEFLVSFYNNEISEKSEIFDDQFSVERPDGSNFTLKIRSTKLEDSAMYFCASSGSGQVSSYEQYFGPGTRLTVT.

This clone came up once. The chain has TRBV5-1 and TRBJ1-3, with TRBD1 matching over 7 bases. The germline gives CDR1 SGHRS, CDR2 YFSETQ. The CDR3 length is 16 residues. With V trimmed by 0 bases and J by 4 bases, 7 bases remained unmatched. CDR3: CASSLAGGGRGNTIYF. The DNA for the CDR3 is TGCGCCAGCAGCTTGGCCGGAGGGGGCAGGGGAAACACCATATATTTT. Drawing the rest from reference TRBV5-1 and TRBJ1-3, the complete variable domain is KAGVTQTPRYLIKTRGQQVTLSCSPISGHRSVSWYQQTPGQGLQFLFEYFSETQRNKGNFPGRFSGRQFSNSRSEMNVSTLELGDSALYLCASSLAGGGRGNTIYFGEGSWLTVV.

The J gene is TRBJ2-7, the V gene TRBV7-2; TRBD2 might be the D (5 bases). V gave up 5 bases and J gave up 4 bases, with 12 bases separating them. The CDR3 runs to 13 residues. CDR1 SGHTA and CDR2 FQGNSA come from the germline V gene. The CDR3 is CASSPRGGYEQYF. The CDR3, as DNA: TGTGCCAGCAGCCCGCGAGGAGGATACGAGCAGTACTTC. The whole variable domain, remainder taken from reference TRBV7-2 and TRBJ2-7, is GAGVSQSPSNKVTEKGKDVELRCDPISGHTALYWYRQSLGQGLEFLIYFQGNSAPDKSGLPSDRFSAERTGGSVSTLTIQRTQQEDSAVYLCASSPRGGYEQYFGPGTRLTVT.

V gene TRBV6-1 combines with J gene TRBJ2-7, with D possibly matching TRBD1 (6 bases). In germline, CDR1 is MNHNS, CDR2 SASEGT. V was pared by 2 bases and J by 2 bases, with 10 bases between. This CDR3 spans 14 amino acids. The CDR3 region is CASSEQGTTYEQYF. CDR3 DNA sequence: TGTGCCAGCAGTGAACAGGGGACAACCTACGAGCAGTACTTC.

The chain has TRBV4-3 and TRBJ2-7; 14 bases agree with TRBD2. This CDR3 spans 17 amino acids. Germline V lookup: CDR1 LGHNA, CDR2 YSLEER. V trimming: 1 base; J trimming: 2 bases; junction bases outside the gene matches: 4. CDR3 loop: CASSQGTSGGTTYEQYF. As DNA, the CDR3 is TGCGCCAGCAGCCAAGGGACTAGCGGGGGGACAACCTACGAGCAGTACTTC.

The genes are TRBV7-2 and TRBJ2-6; 12 nucleotides align to TRBD2. Germline CDR1 and CDR2: SGHTA and FQGNSA. Unmatched junction bases numbered 5, after V lost 5 bases and J lost 0 bases. CDR3 length: 18 residues. The DNA of the CDR3 is TGTGCCAGCAGCGGCGCTAGCGGGGGGGCCTCTGGGGCCAACGTCCTGACTTTC. Its translation is CASSGASGGASGANVLTF. The full variable domain, in which reference TRBV7-2 and TRBJ2-6 provide the parts outside the CDR3, is GAGVSQSPSNKVTEKGKDVELRCDPISGHTALYWYRQSLGQGLEFLIYFQGNSAPDKSGLPSDRFSAERTGGSVSTLTIQRTQQEDSAVYLCASSGASGGASGANVLTFGAGSRLTVL.

The chain combines TRBV5-4 with TRBJ2-7; D might be TRBD1 (6 bases). Germline assignment: CDR1 SGHNT and CDR2 YYREEE (reference sequence). The CDR3 spans 14 residues. V dropped 4 bases and J dropped 3 bases, with 14 bases sitting between them. The CDR3 here is CASSPTGTYYEQYF. The CDR3 bases are TGTGCCAGCAGCCCGACAGGTACCTACTACGAGCAGTACTTC.

The J gene is TRBJ2-1, the V gene TRBV30; 13 bases align to TRBD2. The CDR3 covers 21 residues. Germline trimming cut 1 base from V and 0 bases from J; bases unmatched to any gene: 15. CDR1 and CDR2 from the germline V gene are GTSNPN and SVGIG (reference sequence). CDR3 nucleotides: TGTGCCTGGAGTGCTCGGTCCGGACTAGCGGGGGCCAAGAGCTCCTACAATGAGCAGTTCTTC. The encoded protein is CAWSARSGLAGAKSSYNEQFF.

This clone was seen only a few times. V gene TRBV7-9 combines with J gene TRBJ2-1; D is possibly TRBD1 (6 bases). The ends were cut back, 2 bases at V and 3 bases at J, with 11 bases in the middle. Germline V lookup: CDR1 SEHNR, CDR2 FQNEAQ (reference sequence). The CDR3 consists of 15 residues. DNA of the CDR3: TGTGCCAGCAGCTTAACCCAGGGGCTCTACAATGAGCAGTTCTTC. It codes for CASSLTQGLYNEQFF.

The rearrangement links TRBV9 to TRBJ1-6, with a weak D call TRBD1 (5 bases). Germline V gene sequence: CDR1 SGDLS, CDR2 YYNGEE. V was cut by 5 bases and J by 3 bases, with 12 bases left in between. The CDR3 totals 15 residues. As DNA, the CDR3 is TGTGCCAGCAGGACGCGGGGCGGCTATAATTCACCCCTCCACTTT. It yields the protein CASRTRGGYNSPLHF.

V and J are TRBV4-1 and TRBJ1-4; 7 nucleotides agree with TRBD1. Unmatched junction bases numbered 3, after V lost 4 bases and J lost 4 bases. The CDR3 loop spans 14 amino acids. Germline V gene sequence: CDR1 MGHRA, CDR2 YSYEKL. CDR3 DNA: TGCGCCAGCAGCCCGGGACAGCTTAATGAAAAACTGTTTTTT. Translating it yields CASSPGQLNEKLFF.

The chain links TRBV5-4 to TRBJ1-2; TRBD1 agrees at 7 bases. The CDR3 consists of 13 residues. V shed 4 bases and J 2 bases; nucleotides not matched to a gene: 2. Germline CDR1 reads SGHNT; CDR2 reads YYREEE (reference sequence). CDR3 bases: TGTGCCAGCAGCCCGGGACAGAACTATGGCTACACCTTC. It encodes CASSPGQNYGYTF.

V gene TRBV19 combines with J gene TRBJ1-1; D remains unclear. The CDR3 contains 15 residues. Germline loops: CDR1 LNHDA, CDR2 SQIVND (reference sequence). V lost 4 bases to trimming and J lost 1 base, with 13 bases between them. This CDR3 reads CASSTADSPNTEAFF. CDR3 coding DNA: TGTGCCAGTAGTACCGCAGACTCACCGAACACTGAAGCTTTCTTT.

This sequence joins TRBV6-5 and TRBJ2-7; D might be TRBD1 (6 bases). Germline CDR1 MNHEY, CDR2 SVGAGI. This CDR3 is built from 14 residues. The V end lost 6 bases, the J end lost 2 bases, and 14 bases lay between the germline ends. The CDR3 nucleotides are TGTGCCAGCAGGGGGGCCTTATCCCCCTACGAGCAGTACTTC. Amino acid sequence: CASRGALSPYEQYF.

J is TRBJ1-1 and V is TRBV30; D call uncertain. CDR1 is GTSNPN and CDR2 is SVGIG in the germline V gene (reference sequence). The CDR3 is made up of 13 amino acids. The DNA for the CDR3 is TGTGCTCTCAAGGCGGAGGCGAACACTGAAGCTTTCTTT. Protein product: CALKAEANTEAFF.

The V gene is TRBV4-1, the J gene TRBJ2-1; tentative D call: TRBD2 (7 bases). CDR3 length: 15 residues. Germline V gene data show CDR1 as MGHRA and CDR2 as YSYEKL. V was cut by 0 bases and J by 3 bases, with 9 bases left in between. The CDR3 spells CASSQEGGGYNEQFF. The CDR3 DNA reads TGCGCCAGCAGCCAAGAAGGGGGGGGCTACAATGAGCAGTTCTTC.

The chain links TRBV5-6 to TRBJ2-4; 9 nucleotides line up with TRBD1. Germline V CDR1 and CDR2: SGHDT, YYEEEE. Trimming took 4 bases from V and 4 from J; bases not matched to a gene: 9. The CDR3 spans 16 residues. This CDR3 is CASSPFRDRAKNIQYF. The CDR3 DNA is TGTGCCAGCAGCCCCTTCAGGGACAGGGCGAAAAACATTCAGTACTTC.

CDR3: CASSFSGGFYNEQFF. CDR3 in DNA: TGTGCCAGCAGCTTTAGCGGGGGTTTCTACAATGAGCAGTTCTTC. V and J are TRBV9 and TRBJ2-1, with 9 positions matching TRBD2. The length of the CDR3 is 15 residues. Germline lookup yields CDR1 SGDLS and CDR2 YYNGEE. The junction had 5 bases not matched to a gene; V was cut back by 4 bases and J by 3 bases.

The chain employs TRBV5-5 and TRBJ2-3, with a tentative D call TRBD1 (7 bases). The CDR3 has 12 residues. CDR1 is SGHKS, CDR2 YYEKEE, per germline (reference sequence). V lost 3 bases and J lost 9, with 11 bases in between. The CDR3 bases are TGTGCCAGCAGCTGGGAGGACAGGACGCAGTATTTT. Amino acid sequence: CASSWEDRTQYF.

The V and J genes are TRBV10-3 and TRBJ1-2; D not resolved. Germline assignment: CDR1 ENHRY and CDR2 SYGVKD. The CDR3 extends over 14 amino acids. V dropped 6 bases and J dropped 2 bases, with 13 bases sitting between them. As DNA, the CDR3 is TGTGCCATCAGCAGTGCCGGAGGGAACTATGGCTACACCTTC. It translates to CAISSAGGNYGYTF.

This clone was seen a few times. This chain links TRBV19 with TRBJ1-1; D might be TRBD1 (5 bases). The CDR3 has 15 amino acids. Germline V gives CDR1 LNHDA, CDR2 SQIVND (reference sequence). The germline V and J ends were trimmed by 7 bases and 3 bases, with 18 bases remaining between them. The CDR3 spells CASTPGSHLDTEAFF. Written as DNA, the CDR3 is TGTGCCAGTACGCCAGGGTCCCACCTTGACACTGAAGCTTTCTTT.